Below, 14 T cell receptor beta chains from the same sample are listed, as sequenced in a study of a mutant IDH1 vaccine in newly diagnosed glioma. Indicated time point: baseline, week 1 (first vaccination visit). The treatment denotes: pre-vaccination baseline after standard-of-care therapy. Using immunoSEQ multiplex PCR, the repertoire was profiled, and TCRdb retains in-frame clones only, with some absent. This sample carries tens of thousands of clones, about 91% of them seen once, and the ten largest clones take 2% to 3%. The material was PBMCs, obtained from a glioma patient treated with radiotherapy, temozolomide or both. The receptors here all came from a man aged 45-60 years with glioma.

V is TRBV7-2 and J is TRBJ1-2; 10 bases fit TRBD1. The CDR3 runs 15 residues. With V trimmed by 5 bases and J by 4 bases, 7 bases remained unmatched. Germline V lookup: CDR1 SGHTA, CDR2 FQGNSA. CDR3 sequence (DNA): TGTGCCAGCAGCGCTGACAGGGGGCAAGGCTATGGCTACACCTTC. Translated: CASSADRGQGYGYTF.

The rearrangement uses TRBV18 and TRBJ1-2; TRBD1 aligns across 9 bases. The J segment lost 7 bases and the V segment lost 3 bases, leaving 6 bases of the junction unmatched. The CDR3 has 14 residues. In germline, CDR1 is KGHSH, CDR2 LQKENI. CDR3 nucleotides: TGTGCCAGCTCACCGGGACAGGGCGCGACTGGCTACACCTTC. Its protein is CASSPGQGATGYTF.

V gene TRBV5-1 combines with J gene TRBJ2-3; 9 nucleotides agree with TRBD2. The germline V gene has CDR1 SGHRS and CDR2 YFSETQ. The CDR3 loop spans 16 amino acids. The V segment lost 0 bases and the J segment 4 bases; nucleotides outside the gene matches: 6. The CDR3 protein is CASSLDPSGDADTQYF. The CDR3 nucleotides are TGCGCCAGCAGCTTGGATCCTAGCGGGGATGCAGATACGCAGTATTTT.

This chain links TRBV11-2 with TRBJ2-6, with no clear D. This CDR3 is 18 amino acids long. Germline V gene data show CDR1 as SGHAT and CDR2 as FQNNGV. V was shortened by 1 base and J by 2 bases, with 15 bases between the two germline ends. CDR3 loop: CASSLVRFGFTGANVLTF. CDR3 sequence (DNA): TGTGCCAGCAGCTTAGTGAGATTCGGGTTTACTGGGGCCAACGTCCTGACTTTC. Filled out from reference TRBV11-2 and TRBJ2-6, the complete variable domain reads EAGVAQSPRYKIIEKRQSVAFWCNPISGHATLYWYQQILGQGPKLLIQFQNNGVVDDSQLPKDRFSAERLKGVDSTLKIQPAKLEDSAVYLCASSLVRFGFTGANVLTFGAGSRLTVL.

The V gene is TRBV19, the J gene TRBJ1-1; D remains unclear. The CDR3 covers 13 residues. Germline V gives CDR1 LNHDA, CDR2 SQIVND (reference sequence). Trimming pared 4 bases from V and 0 bases from J, leaving 6 bases between. The CDR3 reads CASSRSLNTEAFF. The CDR3 region has the DNA TGTGCCAGTAGTAGGTCACTGAACACTGAAGCTTTCTTT.

The genes are TRBV27 and TRBJ1-5; no clear D. The CDR3 extends over 18 amino acids. CDR1 is MNHEY and CDR2 is SMNVEV in the germline V gene (reference sequence). Between the trimmed V and J ends, which lost 6 bases and 0 bases, there was a span of 21 bases. The CDR3 is CASSLSTPGHHSNQPQHF. In DNA, the CDR3 is TGTGCCAGCAGCCTCTCCACCCCCGGGCACCATAGCAATCAGCCCCAGCATTTT.

The genes are TRBV5-4 and TRBJ1-1, with TRBD1 matching over 7 bases. V dropped 4 bases and J dropped 0; count of bases not matched to a gene: 9. The length of the CDR3 is 16 residues. CDR1 is SGHNT, CDR2 YYREEE, per germline (reference sequence). The DNA of the CDR3 is TGTGCCAGCAGCGGCCCGGACAGGCGATTGAACACTGAAGCTTTCTTT. Protein product: CASSGPDRRLNTEAFF.

The chain has TRBV9 and TRBJ1-6, with TRBD1 matching over 7 bases. V lost 0 bases to trimming and J lost 6 bases; unmatched junction nucleotides: 0. Germline CDR1 reads SGDLS; CDR2 reads YYNGEE. The CDR3 runs to 14 residues. The CDR3 DNA reads as TGTGCCAGCAGCGTAGGACAGGGTAATTCACCCCTCCACTTT. Residues: CASSVGQGNSPLHF.

This clone has only a few counts. V usage is TRBV5-4 and J usage is TRBJ2-1; tentatively, D is TRBD2 (6 bases). CDR3 size: 14 residues. Germline-derived CDR1 and CDR2 are SGHNT and YYREEE (reference sequence). With 5 bases removed from V and 4 bases from J, the gap between germline ends came to 13 bases. The DNA of the CDR3 is TGTGCCAGCAGAGAAGCTAGCGAGTACAATGAGCAGTTCTTC. Translating gives CASREASEYNEQFF.

The chain has TRBV5-6 and TRBJ1-1; D not resolved. Trimming pared 0 bases from V and 0 bases from J, leaving 6 bases between. This CDR3 contains 14 residues. Germline V CDR1 and CDR2: SGHDT, YYEEEE. The CDR3 here is CASSLDALNTEAFF. CDR3 sequence (DNA): TGTGCCAGCAGCTTGGATGCCTTGAACACTGAAGCTTTCTTT.

This clone was picked up one time. DNA for the CDR3: TGTGCCCCTGCACACGTGGTCCGCAGCAATCAGCCCCAGCATTTT. Residues: CAPAHVVRSNQPQHF. V is TRBV30 and J is TRBJ1-5, with unresolved D. The V gene's germline CDR1 is GTSNPN and CDR2 SVGIG (reference sequence). The CDR3 runs 15 residues. The V end lost 8 bases, the J end lost 1 base, and 18 bases lay between the germline ends.

The rearrangement uses TRBV7-6 and TRBJ2-7; D possibly corresponds to TRBD1 (6 bases). This CDR3 comprises 11 residues. Germline values: CDR1 SGHVS, CDR2 FNYEAQ. Trimming removed 5 bases at V and 7 bases at J, with 9 bases between. This CDR3 reads CASSAQGEQYF. The DNA for the CDR3 is TGTGCCAGCAGCGCACAGGGAGAGCAGTACTTC.

This clone was seen once. The chain is built from TRBV30 and TRBJ1-5, with 10 bases matching TRBD1. V dropped 1 base and J dropped 1; count of bases not matched to a gene: 1. Germline V CDR1 and CDR2: GTSNPN, SVGIG (reference sequence). This CDR3 contains 15 residues. The DNA for the CDR3 is TGTGCCTGGAGTGGGGGACAGGGGAGCAATCAGCCCCAGCATTTT. Translating gives CAWSGGQGSNQPQHF.

The chain joins TRBV7-6 to TRBJ2-3; 11 bases line up with TRBD1. Germline-derived CDR1 and CDR2 are SGHVS and FNYEAQ. The junction had 8 bases not matched to a gene; V was cut back by 4 bases and J by 2 bases. The CDR3 is made up of 17 amino acids. The chain's CDR3 is CASSSDRGRAATDTQYF. The CDR3 nucleotides read TGTGCCAGCAGCTCGGACAGGGGGCGAGCCGCCACAGATACGCAGTATTTT.